This passage covers 10 T cell receptor beta chains from one sample sequenced in a study of T cell repertoires in MIS-A myocarditis. Clones were sequenced by immunoSEQ multiplex PCR, and TCRdb holds only the in-frame ones, with some missing. The sample holds more than 14,000 clones, roughly 81% seen once. Specimen: left ventricle heart tissue obtained at autopsy. These receptors were obtained from a man aged 18-30 years with fulminant myocarditis from multisystem inflammatory syndrome in adults (MIS-A) after COVID-19.

The chain links TRBV5-8 to TRBJ1-4, with 10 bases aligning to TRBD1. V lost 3 bases and J lost 3; bases outside the gene matches: 11. Germline V gene lookup returns CDR1 SGHTS and CDR2 YDEGEE. This CDR3 comprises 18 residues. Here the CDR3 reads CASSSTPGQGSANEKLFF. The CDR3 bases are TGTGCCAGCAGCTCCACCCCGGGACAGGGGAGCGCTAATGAAAAACTGTTTTTT.

In this sample, this clone turned up a few times. The chain has TRBV28 and TRBJ1-2; tentatively, D is TRBD1 (6 bases). Trimming took off 6 bases at V and 7 bases at J, with 12 bases between the two ends. From germline, CDR1 is MDHEN and CDR2 SYDVKM. This CDR3 has 12 residues. CDR3 protein: CASRQGLSGYTF. The CDR3 bases are TGTGCCAGCAGACAGGGATTGAGTGGCTACACCTTC.

This rearrangement joins TRBV12-3 or TRBV12-4 to TRBJ1-2, with 11 bases matching TRBD1. Trimming cost V 6 bases and J 7 bases; bases outside gene matches: 4. The length of the CDR3 is 13 residues. The CDR3 loop is CASSWDRGIGYTF. CDR3 bases: TGTGCCAGCAGCTGGGACAGGGGGATTGGCTACACCTTC.

V is TRBV6-2 or TRBV6-3 and J is TRBJ2-1; D call uncertain. Germline V gene data show CDR1 as MNHEY and CDR2 as SVGEGT. This CDR3 region has 18 residues. Trimming removed 1 base from V and 5 bases from J, with 21 bases in between. The CDR3 DNA follows: TGTGCCAGCAGTTACTTCCCTCTCCGGGCCCTCACCCACAATGAGCAGTTCTTC. It specifies CASSYFPLRALTHNEQFF.

This chain links TRBV29-1 with TRBJ2-3, with D perhaps matching TRBD1 or TRBD2 (6 bases each). The V end was cut by 4 bases, the J end by 6 bases, with 20 bases between. From germline, CDR1 is SQVTM and CDR2 ANQGSEA. The CDR3 runs 15 residues. CDR3 region: CSVGQPGGTGDTQYF. The CDR3 DNA follows: TGCAGCGTTGGCCAGCCCGGGGGCACCGGGGATACGCAGTATTTT.

V gene TRBV19 combines with J gene TRBJ1-5, with unresolved D. V lost 5 bases, J lost 0 bases, and 11 bases lay in between. The CDR3 runs to 15 residues. In germline, CDR1 is LNHDA, CDR2 SQIVND (reference sequence). The CDR3 DNA reads TGTGCCAGTAGTTGGAGCGGTTATAGCAATCAGCCCCAGCATTTT. Encoded protein: CASSWSGYSNQPQHF.

The J gene is TRBJ1-1, the V gene TRBV30, with D perhaps matching TRBD1 (5 bases). V gave up 4 bases and J gave up 0 bases, with 15 bases separating them. The CDR3 has 15 amino acids. CDR1 and CDR2 (germline): GTSNPN, SVGIG (reference sequence). As DNA, the CDR3 is TGTGCCTGGATCGTAATGGGACTTCTGAACACTGAAGCTTTCTTT. Amino acid sequence: CAWIVMGLLNTEAFF.

This chain uses TRBV6-1 with TRBJ1-2, with a possible D match to TRBD1 (6 bases). V lost 1 base to trimming and J lost 3 bases, with 15 bases between them. This CDR3 is 16 amino acids long. Germline lookup yields CDR1 MNHNS and CDR2 SASEGT. The CDR3 bases are TGTGCCAGCAGTGAAGGGTGGGGCAGGGGAGACTATGGCTACACCTTC. Protein sequence: CASSEGWGRGDYGYTF.

This clone came up once. The rearrangement links TRBV4-3 to TRBJ2-7, with 9 nucleotides matching TRBD2. The germline V gene encodes CDR1 LGHNA and CDR2 YSLEER. V lost 3 bases, J lost 5 bases, and 8 bases stayed unmatched. The CDR3 length is 15 residues. The CDR3 DNA follows: TGCGCCAGCAGCCATTCTGCGGGAGGGGGAAACGAGCAGTACTTC. Translated: CASSHSAGGGNEQYF.

This clone has a handful of counts. Here the CDR3 reads CASSQELGANTEAFF. CDR3 in DNA: TGTGCCAGCAGCCAGGAATTGGGGGCGAACACTGAAGCTTTCTTT. The rearrangement uses TRBV7-6 and TRBJ1-1, with D possibly matching TRBD1 (6 bases). V was cut by 5 bases and J by 1 base, with 14 bases left in between. CDR3 size: 15 residues. Germline CDR1 reads SGHVS; CDR2 reads FNYEAQ.